The 25 T cell receptor beta chains below all came from one sample that was sequenced in a study of cytomegalovirus exposure and HLA in healthy donors. Sequenced by immunoSEQ multiplex PCR; TCRdb stores in-frame clones only, minus some. This sample carries about 280,000 clones, approximately 83% of them seen once, and the ten largest clones take more than 0.8%. Sequencing was performed on PBMCs. The receptors were gathered from a woman under 30 in good health and CMV-seronegative.

This clone was picked up a small number of times. V gene TRBV11-2 combines with J gene TRBJ2-7; no definite D call. The CDR3 is 12 residues long. Germline CDR1 SGHAT, CDR2 FQNNGV. V lost 1 base and J lost 4, with 5 bases in between. The CDR3: CASSLVRYEQYF. The CDR3 nucleotides read TGTGCCAGCAGCTTAGTGCGGTACGAGCAGTACTTC. The full variable domain, its missing parts supplied by reference TRBV11-2 and TRBJ2-7, is EAGVAQSPRYKIIEKRQSVAFWCNPISGHATLYWYQQILGQGPKLLIQFQNNGVVDDSQLPKDRFSAERLKGVDSTLKIQPAKLEDSAVYLCASSLVRYEQYFGPGTRLTVT.

CDR3 residues: CASTTWGGGTDTQYF. As DNA, the CDR3 is TGTGCCAGCACCACCTGGGGCGGGGGCACAGATACGCAGTATTTT. This chain joins TRBV2 and TRBJ2-3, with D perhaps matching TRBD2 (6 bases). This CDR3 has 15 residues. Looked up from germline, CDR1 is SNHLY and CDR2 is FYNNEI. V gave up 7 bases and J gave up 1 base, with 15 bases separating them.

The V and J genes are TRBV7-6 and TRBJ2-1, with 13 positions matching TRBD2. Germline V CDR1 and CDR2: SGHVS, FNYEAQ. This CDR3 comprises 20 residues. V shed 2 bases, J shed 9 bases, and the junction held 19 bases outside the gene matches. The CDR3 region is CASSLRRRTSGSPLRGEQFF. Here the CDR3 DNA reads TGTGCCAGCAGCTTAAGGCGGCGGACTAGCGGGAGTCCGCTGCGGGGTGAGCAGTTCTTC.

As DNA, the CDR3 is TGTGCCAGCAGAGAGACAGATAACTATGGCTACACCTTC. It specifies CASRETDNYGYTF. The rearrangement joins TRBV6-1 to TRBJ1-2, with D tentatively TRBD1 (5 bases). This CDR3 has 13 residues. The V gene's germline CDR1 is MNHNS and CDR2 SASEGT. The V end lost 6 bases, the J end lost 1 base, and 9 bases lay between the germline ends.

The chain has TRBV10-2 and TRBJ2-4, with 7 bases lining up with TRBD1. The CDR3 extends over 13 amino acids. Unmatched junction bases numbered 2, after V lost 2 bases and J lost 7 bases. Germline CDR1 WSHSY, CDR2 SAAADI. The CDR3 region is CASSEIRGNIQYF. DNA of the CDR3: TGCGCCAGCAGTGAGATCAGGGGGAACATTCAGTACTTC.

The V and J genes are TRBV11-2 and TRBJ1-2; possible D gene TRBD1, 5 bases. The germline V gene has CDR1 SGHAT and CDR2 FQNNGV. The CDR3 runs to 15 residues. V lost 2 bases to trimming and J lost 4 bases, with 14 bases between them. CDR3 in DNA: TGTGCCAGCAGCTTATCGGAGACAGATGTCTATGGCTACACCTTC. It specifies CASSLSETDVYGYTF.

To note about this clone: An end of the junction does not agree with germline; a read error may underlie this. V usage is TRBV28 and J usage is TRBJ2-3, with 11 nucleotides matching TRBD2. The CDR3 extends over 12 amino acids. CDR1 and CDR2 (germline): MDHEN, SYDVKM. Written as DNA, the CDR3 is TGTGCCAGCAGTTTAGCTAGCGGGGGGCCTCATTTT. It yields the protein CASSLASGGPHF.

This sequence joins TRBV27 and TRBJ2-7, with D hard to call. Per germline, CDR1 MNHEY and CDR2 SMNVEV (reference sequence). The CDR3 covers 12 residues. V was cut by 4 bases and J by 3 bases, with 7 bases left in between. CDR3 sequence reads: CASSSGIYEQYF. DNA for the CDR3: TGTGCCAGCAGTTCAGGTATCTACGAGCAGTACTTC.

The V gene is TRBV29-1, the J gene TRBJ1-5; possibly TRBD1 for D (6 bases). Trimming removed 4 bases at V and 6 bases at J, with 13 bases between. In germline, CDR1 is SQVTM, CDR2 ANQGSEA. CDR3 length equals 13 residues. The CDR3, as DNA: TGCAGCGTTGGTGTGGCAGGGGCTCAGCCCCAGCATTTT. Residues: CSVGVAGAQPQHF.

This clone was seen a handful of times. The genes are TRBV19 and TRBJ2-7; 10 positions match TRBD2. V shed 7 bases and J 4 bases; nucleotides not matched to a gene: 10. Germline V gene data show CDR1 as LNHDA and CDR2 as SQIVND (reference sequence). CDR3 length: 15 residues. The CDR3 region has the DNA TGTGCCAGTACCCAGAGGGCTAGCGGGAGTTACGAGCAGTACTTC. It codes for CASTQRASGSYEQYF.

The chain recombines TRBV27 with TRBJ2-7; unclear D gene. The V end was cut by 6 bases, the J end by 0 bases, with 9 bases between. This CDR3 is built from 13 residues. The germline V gene has CDR1 MNHEY and CDR2 SMNVEV (reference sequence). The CDR3 reads CASSRHISYEQYF. The CDR3 region has the DNA TGTGCCAGCAGCAGGCACATCTCCTACGAGCAGTACTTC.

The gene calls are TRBV25-1 and TRBJ2-2, with 8 bases identical to TRBD1. The germline gives CDR1 MGHDK, CDR2 SYGVNS. Trimming took 3 bases from V and 5 from J; bases not matched to a gene: 5. The length of the CDR3 is 15 residues. The CDR3 loop reads CASSDSRQGTGELFF. The CDR3 DNA reads as TGTGCCAGCAGTGATTCGAGACAGGGGACCGGGGAGCTGTTTTTT. Drawing the rest from reference TRBV25-1 and TRBJ2-2, the complete variable domain is EADIYQTPRYLVIGTGKKITLECSQTMGHDKMYWYQQDPGMELHLIHYSYGVNSTEKGDLSSESTVSRIRTEHFPLTLESARPSHTSQYLCASSDSRQGTGELFFGEGSRLTVL.

The chain links TRBV7-6 to TRBJ1-3, with D perhaps matching TRBD1 (5 bases). Germline assignment: CDR1 SGHVS and CDR2 FNYEAQ. Trimming took 2 bases from V and 0 from J, leaving 11 bases between them. CDR3 length: 16 amino acids. The CDR3 DNA sequence: TGTGCCAGCAGCTTATATCAGGGCGGCTCTGGAAACACCATATATTTT. Its protein product is CASSLYQGGSGNTIYF.

J is TRBJ2-5 and V is TRBV7-8; the D gene is possibly TRBD2 (5 bases). The germline V gene encodes CDR1 SGHVS and CDR2 FQNEAQ. The V and J ends lost 1 base and 5 bases respectively, with 8 bases between them. There are 13 residues in the CDR3. The CDR3 here is CASSLVREETQYF. Here the CDR3 DNA reads TGTGCCAGCAGCTTAGTTAGGGAGGAGACCCAGTACTTC.

The rearrangement uses TRBV29-1 and TRBJ2-3, with D perhaps TRBD2 (6 bases). The V and J ends lost 3 bases and 5 bases respectively, with 21 bases between them. Per germline, CDR1 SQVTM and CDR2 ANQGSEA. This CDR3 contains 16 residues. CDR3 nucleotide sequence: TGCAGCGTTGATTTTCAGGGACTTCCCCCTGGAGATACGCAGTATTTT. Translated: CSVDFQGLPPGDTQYF.

V gene TRBV29-1 combines with J gene TRBJ2-3, with 11 bases identical to TRBD2. CDR3 length: 14 amino acids. CDR1 is SQVTM and CDR2 is ANQGSEA in the germline V gene. Trimming at V came to 0 bases and at J to 7 bases, leaving 3 bases not matched to a gene. CDR3 protein: CSVEETSGVNTQYF. CDR3 DNA: TGCAGCGTTGAAGAGACTAGCGGGGTAAATACGCAGTATTTT.

CDR3 in amino acids: CASSLDRAIDTQYF. The CDR3 DNA is TGTGCCAGCAGCTTAGACAGGGCAATAGATACGCAGTATTTT. V gene TRBV13 combines with J gene TRBJ2-3, with D perhaps TRBD1 (6 bases). There are 14 residues in the CDR3. The V end lost 1 base, the J end lost 5 bases, and 10 bases lay between the germline ends. Per germline, CDR1 PRHDT and CDR2 FYEKMQ (reference sequence).

In its sample, this clone was seen a few times. The chain links TRBV30 to TRBJ1-1, with D hard to call. Deletions cut 0 bases from V and 5 bases from J, with 13 bases between. Germline CDR1 and CDR2: GTSNPN and SVGIG (reference sequence). The CDR3 is 14 amino acids. This chain's CDR3 is CAWSVIGFGTEAFF. In nucleotides, the CDR3 is TGTGCCTGGAGTGTTATCGGGTTCGGGACTGAAGCTTTCTTT.

The sample holds a few counts of this clone. CDR3 nucleotides: TGTGCCAGCAGCCCCGTGCTGGGACAGACATCAGATACGCAGTATTTT. It encodes CASSPVLGQTSDTQYF. The chain joins TRBV11-3 to TRBJ2-3, with 7 bases aligning to TRBD1. The trim removed 5 bases at V and 4 bases at J, leaving 12 bases unmatched. CDR1 SGHNT and CDR2 YENEEA come from the germline V gene. CDR3 size: 16 residues.

The rearrangement links TRBV7-2 to TRBJ2-7; 12 bases map to TRBD2. V dropped 5 bases and J dropped 0; count of bases not matched to a gene: 8. Germline CDR1 and CDR2: SGHTA and FQGNSA. The CDR3 loop spans 17 amino acids. CDR3 sequence reads: CASSRGLAGSSSYEQYF. CDR3 nucleotide sequence: TGTGCCAGCAGCCGAGGACTAGCGGGGTCCAGCTCCTACGAGCAGTACTTC.

The chain combines TRBV27 with TRBJ1-1; no definite D call. This CDR3 region has 14 residues. Germline lookup yields CDR1 MNHEY and CDR2 SMNVEV (reference sequence). Trimming shortened V by 5 bases and J by 5 bases, and 15 bases separated the two germline ends. In nucleotides, the CDR3 is TGTGCCAGCAGTACTAGTGCCCCGAGAACTGAAGCTTTCTTT. This codes for CASSTSAPRTEAFF.

The chain is built from TRBV6-6 and TRBJ2-7; D gene unclear. Germline V CDR1 and CDR2: MNHNY, SVGAGI (reference sequence). This CDR3 has 13 amino acids. V gave up 0 bases and J gave up 3 bases, with 6 bases separating them. CDR3 region: CASSYSIHYEQYF. CDR3 sequence (DNA): TGTGCCAGCAGTTACTCGATACACTACGAGCAGTACTTC.

The chain couples TRBV5-1 to TRBJ2-5, with TRBD1 identical over 8 bases. The CDR3 loop spans 15 amino acids. Germline CDR1 and CDR2: SGHRS and YFSETQ. The V and J ends lost 4 bases and 4 bases, in that order; junction bases with no gene match: 9. The chain's CDR3 is CASSPGTGVRETQYF. CDR3 sequence (DNA): TGCGCCAGCAGCCCCGGGACAGGAGTTAGAGAGACCCAGTACTTC.

V gene TRBV9 combines with J gene TRBJ1-6; 9 nucleotides line up with TRBD1. CDR1 SGDLS and CDR2 YYNGEE come from the germline V gene. CDR3 length equals 15 residues. V was clipped by 3 bases and J by 14 bases; unmatched bases: 12. The CDR3 spells CASSAPGQGDISLHF. The CDR3, as DNA: TGTGCCAGCAGCGCCCCGGGACAGGGAGATATTTCCCTCCACTTT.

The chain is built from TRBV4-1 and TRBJ2-1, with 9 bases identical to TRBD2. Germline V gene sequence: CDR1 MGHRA, CDR2 YSYEKL. The CDR3 is made up of 18 amino acids. J lost 8 bases, V lost 0 bases, and 14 bases had no gene match. CDR3: CASSQDSSRTSVSDEQFF. The CDR3, as DNA: TGCGCCAGCAGCCAAGATTCTAGCAGGACTAGCGTATCCGATGAGCAGTTCTTC.